This TCR beta chain was documented in a study of radiation and T cells in renal cell carcinoma. Regarding the study as a whole: Dominant CDR3 motifs were more common in irradiated tumors than controls.

Only in-frame clones appear in the TCRdb table, and some are missing; sequencing was by immunoSEQ multiplex PCR. Among about 23,000 clones listed, approximately 54% were seen once. As to treatment: treatment-naive control, cytoreductive nephrectomy. Note on this clone: Its antigen is as yet unknown.

The source is a human donor with renal cell carcinoma. Sample: tumor tissue, taken from a patient whose treatment was nephrectomy without radiotherapy.

The chain's CDR3 is CASSFRDAPGTGELFF. The CDR3, as DNA: TGCGCCAGCAGCTTCCGGGACGCTCCGGGGACCGGGGAGCTGTTTTTT. J is TRBJ2-2 and V is TRBV5-1, with D perhaps TRBD1 or TRBD2 (5 bases each). The CDR3 covers 16 residues. Germline V gene data show CDR1 as SGHRS and CDR2 as YFSETQ. Trimming shortened V by 2 bases and J by 5 bases, and 16 bases separated the two germline ends. Supplemented by reference TRBV5-1 and TRBJ2-2, the full variable domain reads KAGVTQTPRYLIKTRGQQVTLSCSPISGHRSVSWYQQTPGQGLQFLFEYFSETQRNKGNFPGRFSGRQFSNSRSEMNVSTLELGDSALYLCASSFRDAPGTGELFFGEGSRLTVL.